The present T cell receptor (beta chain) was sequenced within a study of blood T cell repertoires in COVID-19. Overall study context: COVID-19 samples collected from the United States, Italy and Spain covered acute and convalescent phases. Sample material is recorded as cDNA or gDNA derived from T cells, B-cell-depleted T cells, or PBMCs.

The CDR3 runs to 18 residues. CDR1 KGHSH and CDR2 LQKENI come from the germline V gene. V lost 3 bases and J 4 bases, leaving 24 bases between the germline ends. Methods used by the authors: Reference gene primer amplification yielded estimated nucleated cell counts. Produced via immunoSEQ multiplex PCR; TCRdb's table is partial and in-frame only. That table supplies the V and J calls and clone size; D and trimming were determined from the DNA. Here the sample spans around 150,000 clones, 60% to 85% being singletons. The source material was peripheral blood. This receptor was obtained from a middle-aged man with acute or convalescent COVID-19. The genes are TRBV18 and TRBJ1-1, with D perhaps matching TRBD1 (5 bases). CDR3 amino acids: CASSPRGEKQRLGTEAFF. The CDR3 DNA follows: TGTGCCAGCTCACCTCGGGGGGAGAAGCAGAGATTGGGCACTGAAGCTTTCTTT.